This TCR beta chain appears in the sequencing data of a study of technical replicates of blood from a handful of donors. Some clones are missing from TCRdb's copy, which holds only in-frame ones; the method was immunoSEQ multiplex PCR. The sample includes about 62,000 clones, approximately 89% of them seen just once. Sequencing was performed on PBMCs. The clonotype was recovered from a human donor in good health. Some clones in this sample may be carry-over from other donors' samples.

Here the CDR3 reads CASSPTGTSEQYF. The CDR3 DNA follows: TGTGCCAGCTCACCTACCGGGACTAGCGAGCAGTACTTC. The rearrangement joins TRBV18 to TRBJ2-7, with 8 bases matching TRBD2. Trimming took 3 bases from V and 6 from J; bases not matched to a gene: 4. The CDR3 is made up of 13 amino acids. The germline V gene encodes CDR1 KGHSH and CDR2 LQKENI.